This T cell receptor (beta chain) was sequenced for a study of cytomegalovirus exposure and HLA in healthy donors. General observations from the study: Researchers left out some V segments, among them TRBV6-2 and TRBV6-3, as indistinguishable. Researchers catalogued approximately 160 TCR beta chains as cytomegalovirus-associated.

PCR used 60 Vbeta primers and 13 Jbeta primers. Only in-frame clones appear in the TCRdb table, and some are missing; sequencing was by immunoSEQ multiplex PCR. The data hold some 250,000 clones, with around 80% observed a single time. The V and J ends lost 5 bases and 2 bases respectively, with 15 bases between them. Per germline, CDR1 MNHEY and CDR2 SMNVEV (reference sequence). The CDR3 is made up of 15 amino acids. This clone has a handful of counts. Its antigen is not identified. Specimen: PBMCs. This TCR derives from a woman between 35 and 50 years old in good health and CMV-seropositive. J is TRBJ1-1 and V is TRBV27; perhaps TRBD1 as D (5 bases). The CDR3 bases are TGTGCCAGCAGTCCCGCCGAAGGGGTCAACACTGAAGCTTTCTTT. Translating it yields CASSPAEGVNTEAFF.